This T cell receptor beta chain comes out of a study of long-term antiretroviral therapy in people with HIV. With survey level as its setting, the immunoSEQ assay was v3.0. Data came from immunoSEQ multiplex PCR; TCRdb stores just in-frame clones and leaves some out. The profile shows about 11,000 clones, roughly 79% of them singletons. V was pared by 5 bases and J by 0 bases, with 9 bases between. Germline V gives CDR1 SGHRS, CDR2 YFSETQ. This CDR3 is 14 amino acids long. The source of this sequence is a man between 25 and 39 years old with HIV. The rearrangement links TRBV5-1 to TRBJ1-3; D is ambiguous. Sample: unsorted PBMCs, taken at the start of antiretroviral therapy, before treatment. DNA for the CDR3: TGCGCCAGCAGACCCGGGATCTCTGGAAACACCATATATTTT. It specifies CASRPGISGNTIYF. Supplemented by reference TRBV5-1 and TRBJ1-3, the full variable domain reads KAGVTQTPRYLIKTRGQQVTLSCSPISGHRSVSWYQQTPGQGLQFLFEYFSETQRNKGNFPGRFSGRQFSNSRSEMNVSTLELGDSALYLCASRPGISGNTIYFGEGSWLTVV.